Listed below are T cell receptor beta chains from one sample, sequenced in a study of T cell responses to AZD1222 COVID-19 vaccine. The method was immunoSEQ multiplex PCR; TCRdb's version includes in-frame clones alone and lacks a portion of them. The sample has tens of thousands of clones; about 83% are singletons. This material consisted of peripheral blood, taken on day 0 of AZD1222 vaccination. These TCRs come from an adult in good health. Both conserved end residues are part of each CDR3. A D gene is named only where the DNA matches it firmly. A row's size may be missing; if present it is once, few, many or a size class.

D gene	V gene	clone size	J gene	CDR3 protein	CDR3 DNA
TRBD1	TRBV7-9	NA	TRBJ2-5	CASSFRTGLGQETQYF	TGTGCCAGCAGCTTTCGGACAGGGCTGGGTCAAGAGACCCAGTACTTC
NA	TRBV7-8	NA	TRBJ2-2	CASSLEVTWELFF	TGTGCCAGCAGCTTAGAGGTGACTTGGGAGCTGTTTTTT
NA	TRBV24-1	NA	TRBJ1-1	CATGRGWPEAFF	TGTGCCACAGGACGGGGTTGGCCTGAAGCTTTCTTT
TRBD1	TRBV18	NA	TRBJ1-6	CASSPTGDSPLHF	TGTGCCAGCTCACCGACAGGGGACTCACCCCTCCACTTT
NA	TRBV9	NA	TRBJ1-2	CASSFPSEAYTF	TGTGCCAGCAGCTTCCCATCGGAAGCCTACACCTTC
NA	TRBV5-6	NA	TRBJ2-7	CASSAPPGRGSHEQYF	TGTGCCAGCAGCGCCCCGCCGGGCAGGGGATCCCACGAGCAGTACTTC
TRBD1	TRBV5-4	NA	TRBJ1-4	CASSFGTGGEWEKLFF	TGTGCCAGCAGCTTTGGGACAGGGGGCGAGTGGGAAAAACTGTTTTTT
TRBD2	TRBV11-2	NA	TRBJ2-3	CASSSGAGGSTDTQYF	TGTGCCAGCAGCTCGGGAGCGGGGGGGTCCACAGATACGCAGTATTTT
NA	TRBV5-4	NA	TRBJ2-5	CASSLTLLGNKETQYF	TGTGCCAGCAGCTTAACCCTACTAGGGAACAAAGAGACCCAGTACTTC
TRBD2	TRBV9	NA	TRBJ2-1	CASSVATGTSGGPYNEQFF	TGTGCCAGCAGCGTAGCTACCGGGACTAGCGGGGGGCCTTACAATGAGCAGTTCTTC
TRBD1	TRBV6-5	NA	TRBJ1-4	CASTRQGGANEKLFF	TGTGCCAGCACCAGACAGGGGGGGGCTAATGAAAAACTGTTTTTT
NA	TRBV5-1	NA	TRBJ1-2	CASRPQGGPYGYTF	TGCGCCAGCAGACCCCAAGGGGGACCCTATGGCTACACCTTC
NA	TRBV28	NA	TRBJ2-7	CASSLFRSSVPYEQYF	TGTGCCAGCAGTTTATTCAGGTCGTCCGTCCCCTACGAGCAGTACTTC
NA	TRBV20-1	NA	TRBJ1-5	CSASGSLGDQPQHF	TGCAGTGCTAGTGGCAGTCTTGGCGATCAGCCCCAGCATTTT
NA	TRBV6-1	NA	TRBJ1-2	CASSESGYYGYTF	TGTGCCAGCAGTGAATCAGGATACTATGGCTACACCTTC
NA	TRBV28	NA	TRBJ1-2	CASSSPGDTMSYTF	TGTGCCAGCAGTTCGCCAGGGGATACTATGAGCTACACCTTC
TRBD2	TRBV6-5	few	TRBJ2-7	CASRMGLASHEQYF	TGTGCCAGCAGAATGGGACTAGCGTCCCACGAGCAGTACTTC
NA	TRBV5-5	NA	TRBJ1-3	CASSYLWGENTIYF	TGTGCCAGCAGCTACCTTTGGGGGGAAAACACCATATATTTT